This is a list of T cell receptor beta chains from one sample in a study of T cell responses to AZD1222 COVID-19 vaccine. Repertoires were generated with immunoSEQ multiplex PCR, while TCRdb's copy carries only in-frame clones and drops some. This table holds some 180,000 clones, 70% to 90% found once. This material consisted of peripheral blood, taken on day 0 of AZD1222 vaccination. The receptors originated from an adult in good health. Each CDR3 is given with its conserved first and last residue. D genes are given only for firm matches. Clone size is given for some rows only: seen once, a few or many times, or a class if the clone is expanded.

once	TRBV7-6	TRBJ2-3	TRBD2	CASSLREGQRTDTQYF	TGTGCCAGCAGCTTGCGGGAGGGCCAGAGAACAGATACGCAGTATTTT
.	TRBV19	TRBJ2-1	.	CASSLGRDPAYNEQFF	TGTGCCAGTAGTCTCGGCCGGGACCCCGCTTACAATGAGCAGTTCTTC
once	TRBV18	TRBJ1-4	.	CASSPNEKLFF	TGTGCCAGCTCACCTAATGAAAAACTGTTTTTT
.	TRBV7-9	TRBJ2-5	TRBD1	CASSDQTGGFRETQYF	TGTGCCAGCAGCGACCAAACAGGGGGATTCAGGGAGACCCAGTACTTC
.	TRBV9	TRBJ1-2	.	CASIRTALGAQARKRVDGYTF	TGTGCCAGCATCCGAACCGCTCTGGGGGCTCAGGCCAGAAAGAGGGTAGACGGCTACACCTTC
.	TRBV11-2	TRBJ2-4	.	CASSLGSGGYIQYF	TGTGCCAGCAGCTTAGGTAGCGGAGGGTACATTCAGTACTTC
few	TRBV5-8	TRBJ1-2	TRBD1	CASSSYAGGANGYTF	TGTGCCAGCAGTTCTTACGCAGGGGGCGCAAATGGCTACACCTTC
.	TRBV9	TRBJ2-3	.	CASSVEGISTDTQYF	TGTGCCAGCAGCGTAGAGGGCATTAGCACAGATACGCAGTATTTT
once	TRBV7-3	TRBJ2-1	TRBD1	CASSEQGAGYEQFF	TGTGCCAGCAGCGAACAGGGGGCAGGTTATGAGCAGTTCTTC
.	TRBV19	TRBJ1-1	.	CASSIGTEAFF	TGTGCCAGTAGTATAGGGACTGAAGCTTTCTTT
.	TRBV9	TRBJ2-3	TRBD2	CASSKGLAAGGDTQYF	TGTGCCAGCAGCAAGGGACTAGCCGCCGGTGGGGATACGCAGTATTTT
.	TRBV28	TRBJ1-3	TRBD1	CASSLTLGQGSSGNTIYF	TGTGCCAGCAGTTTAACCCTGGGACAGGGGAGCTCTGGAAACACCATATATTTT
.	TRBV5-1	TRBJ1-4	.	CASSLDVKEKLFF	TGCGCCAGCAGCTTGGATGTCAAGGAAAAACTGTTTTTT
.	TRBV18	TRBJ2-2	TRBD1	CASSPRRTGITGELFF	TGTGCCAGCTCACCAAGAAGGACAGGGATCACCGGGGAGCTGTTTTTT
.	TRBV4-1	TRBJ1-1	.	CASSHRGPNTEAFF	TGCGCCAGCAGCCACAGGGGACCAAACACTGAAGCTTTCTTT
.	TRBV19	TRBJ1-5	.	CASSIGGVNQPQHF	TGTGCCAGTAGTATAGGGGGGGTTAATCAGCCCCAGCATTTT
.	TRBV21-1	TRBJ1-1	.	CASSKVLTVSTEAFF	TGTGCCAGCAGCAAAGTTTTGACAGTTTCCACTGAAGCTTTCTTT
.	TRBV10-3	TRBJ1-1	.	CAIRMDASPIGTEAFF	TGTGCCATCAGGATGGACGCGTCTCCAATCGGCACTGAAGCTTTCTTT
.	TRBV5-5	TRBJ1-6	TRBD1	CASSLEQGAINSPLHF	TGTGCCAGCAGCTTGGAACAGGGGGCGATAAATTCACCCCTCCACTTT
.	TRBV19	TRBJ2-1	TRBD1	CASSTQGARVNEQFF	TGTGCCAGTAGTACCCAGGGGGCGCGAGTCAATGAGCAGTTCTTC
.	TRBV28	TRBJ2-3	.	CASSPAGQGTDTQYF	TGTGCCAGCAGCCCAGCGGGACAGGGCACAGATACGCAGTATTTT
.	TRBV28	TRBJ1-4	.	CASSLLEKLFF	TGTGCCAGCAGTTTATTGGAAAAACTGTTTTTT
few	TRBV3-1/TRBV3-2	TRBJ1-3	.	CASSQSQGSTGNTIYF	TGTGCCAGCAGCCAAAGCCAGGGGTCTACTGGAAACACCATATATTTT
once	TRBV29-1	TRBJ1-1	.	CSVEEALGGYTEAFF	TGCAGCGTTGAAGAAGCCCTAGGGGGGTACACTGAAGCTTTCTTT
.	TRBV4-1	TRBJ1-2	TRBD1	CASSQEGQSLNYGYTF	TGCGCCAGCAGCCAAGAGGGACAGAGCCTCAACTATGGCTACACCTTC
.	TRBV30	TRBJ1-1	.	CAWSWLGTEAFF	TGTGCCTGGTCTTGGCTGGGGACTGAAGCTTTCTTT
.	TRBV5-6	TRBJ1-2	.	CASSLVGSGYTF	TGTGCCAGCAGCTTGGTGGGGAGTGGCTACACCTTC
.	TRBV6-5	TRBJ1-1	.	CASSGHLNTEAFF	TGTGCCAGCTCCGGACATCTGAACACTGAAGCTTTCTTT
.	TRBV6-5	TRBJ2-4	TRBD2	CASSPGLAGGIQYF	TGTGCCAGCAGTCCGGGACTAGCGGGGGGGATTCAGTACTTC
.	TRBV5-1	TRBJ1-3	.	CASSLFNGNTIYF	TGCGCCAGCAGCTTGTTTAACGGAAACACCATATATTTT